One sample yielded the 4 T cell receptor beta chains listed below, sequenced in a study of T cells after yellow fever vaccination. MiXCR was run by TCRdb on the 5' RACE reads, yielding one entry per CDR3 protein. The sample includes 250,000 to 300,000 distinct CDR3 sequences, 10% to 15% seen only once; the top ten take roughly 0.5%. This sample comprised CD4+ T cells sorted from PBMCs, obtained 45 days after the yellow fever booster vaccination. All receptors come from a man aged 30 to 45 who received the YFV17D yellow fever vaccine.

This clonotype was seen a few times. This sequence joins TRBV18 and TRBJ2-1; 9 bases align to TRBD1. CDR3 length: 16 residues. After removal of 3 bases from V and 8 bases from J, the junction contained 11 bases not matched to a gene. CDR1 is KGHSH and CDR2 is LQKENI in the germline V gene. CDR3 sequence: CASSPRTDRGLYEQFF. In DNA, the CDR3 is TGTGCCAGCTCACCCAGAACGGACAGGGGCCTCTATGAGCAGTTCTTC.

The V call is TRBV3-1, the J call TRBJ2-6; 10 nucleotides match TRBD1. The CDR3 is 17 amino acids. Unmatched junction bases numbered 4, after V lost 4 bases and J lost 1 base. Germline CDR1 and CDR2: LGHDT and YNNKEL (reference sequence). The CDR3 DNA follows: TGTGCCAGCAGCCCGCGGACAGGGGGGTCTGGGGCCAACGTCCTGACTTTC. Protein product: CASSPRTGGSGANVLTF. The full variable domain, rest sourced from reference TRBV3-1 and TRBJ2-6, is DTAVSQTPKYLVTQMGNDKSIKCEQNLGHDTMYWYKQDSKKFLKIMFSYNNKELIINETVPNRFSPKSPDKAHLNLHINSLELGDSAVYFCASSPRTGGSGANVLTFGAGSRLTVL.

The rearrangement links TRBV6-5 to TRBJ2-2; D remains ambiguous. The CDR3 runs 14 residues. Between the trimmed V and J ends, which lost 0 bases and 4 bases, there was a span of 6 bases. CDR1 is MNHEY and CDR2 is SVGAGI in the germline V gene. The CDR3 DNA reads as TGTGCCAGCAGTTACTCTCGAAGCACCGGGGAGCTGTTTTTT. Amino acid sequence: CASSYSRSTGELFF.

The CDR3 loop is CSARDRGRGETQYF. The CDR3 nucleotides are TGCAGTGCTAGAGATCGCGGCAGGGGAGAGACCCAGTACTTC. The chain combines TRBV20-1 with TRBJ2-5, with D perhaps TRBD1 (6 bases). V lost 0 bases to trimming and J lost 4 bases, with 12 bases between them. Germline assignment: CDR1 DFQATT and CDR2 SNEGSKA (reference sequence). The CDR3 runs to 14 residues.